This entry lists 6 T cell receptor beta chains sequenced from one sample in a study of cytomegalovirus exposure and HLA in healthy donors. The PCR was carried out with 60 Vbeta primers and 13 Jbeta primers. Sequenced by immunoSEQ multiplex PCR; TCRdb stores in-frame clones only, minus some. Seen here are 190,000 or so clones, around 79% observed once, and the top ten hold around 0.42%. Material: PBMCs. The receptors come from a male donor in good health and CMV-seropositive.

This clone has more than one count but fewer than ten. The rearrangement uses TRBV7-8 and TRBJ2-7; 7 nucleotides line up with TRBD1. In germline, CDR1 is SGHVS, CDR2 FQNEAQ. V lost 7 bases, J lost 2 bases, and 8 bases stayed unmatched. This CDR3 comprises 14 residues. CDR3 nucleotides: TGTGCCAGCATGCGGAGGCAGGGGGCCTACGAGCAGTACTTC. Protein product: CASMRRQGAYEQYF. Full variable domain (outside the CDR3, taken from reference TRBV7-8 and TRBJ2-7): GAGVSQSPRYKVAKRGQDVALRCDPISGHVSLFWYQQALGQGPEFLTYFQNEAQLDKSGLPSDRFFAERPEGSVSTLKIQRTQQEDSAVYLCASMRRQGAYEQYFGPGTRLTVT.

The rearrangement uses TRBV5-1 and TRBJ2-3, with D possibly TRBD1 on 6 matching bases. Between the trimmed V and J ends, which lost 4 bases and 2 bases, there was a span of 11 bases. The CDR3 spans 14 residues. The V gene's germline CDR1 is SGHRS and CDR2 YFSETQ. CDR3 sequence reads: CASSPRDNTDTQYF. Written as DNA, the CDR3 is TGCGCCAGCAGCCCCCGGGACAACACAGATACGCAGTATTTT.

V is TRBV7-6 and J is TRBJ2-7; TRBD1 aligns across 10 bases. V shed 5 bases and J 2 bases; nucleotides not matched to a gene: 6. The germline CDR1 and CDR2 sequences are SGHVS and FNYEAQ. The CDR3 runs 15 residues. CDR3 DNA: TGTGCCAGCAGCCTAAGCGGACAGGGGGCCTACGAGCAGTACTTC. It encodes CASSLSGQGAYEQYF.

The gene calls are TRBV11-2 and TRBJ2-5, with TRBD2 matching 10 bases. V shed 5 bases and J 11 bases; nucleotides not matched to a gene: 8. This CDR3 is 13 amino acids long. Germline CDR1 is SGHAT and CDR2 is FQNNGV. The CDR3 spells CASSLGTSDEQYF. As DNA, the CDR3 is TGTGCCAGCAGCCTAGGGACTAGCGATGAGCAGTACTTC.

The gene calls are TRBV7-2 and TRBJ2-5, with D maybe TRBD2 (5 bases). The J call could be wrong; TRBJ2-7 is a better fit for the DNA end. In germline, CDR1 is SGHTA, CDR2 FQGNSA. This CDR3 has 14 amino acids. CDR3 protein: CASSYDYGSYEQYF. The CDR3, as DNA: TGTGCCAGCAGCTACGACTACGGTTCCTACGAGCAGTACTTC.

The V and J genes are TRBV28 and TRBJ2-4; D is possibly TRBD2 (5 bases). V lost 3 bases to trimming and J lost 10 bases, with 16 bases between them. The CDR3 runs to 14 residues. Germline V gene lookup returns CDR1 MDHEN and CDR2 SYDVKM. CDR3 nucleotide sequence: TGTGCCAGCAGTTTCGAGCAACGGGGTGGGATTCAGTACTTC. Translation gives CASSFEQRGGIQYF.